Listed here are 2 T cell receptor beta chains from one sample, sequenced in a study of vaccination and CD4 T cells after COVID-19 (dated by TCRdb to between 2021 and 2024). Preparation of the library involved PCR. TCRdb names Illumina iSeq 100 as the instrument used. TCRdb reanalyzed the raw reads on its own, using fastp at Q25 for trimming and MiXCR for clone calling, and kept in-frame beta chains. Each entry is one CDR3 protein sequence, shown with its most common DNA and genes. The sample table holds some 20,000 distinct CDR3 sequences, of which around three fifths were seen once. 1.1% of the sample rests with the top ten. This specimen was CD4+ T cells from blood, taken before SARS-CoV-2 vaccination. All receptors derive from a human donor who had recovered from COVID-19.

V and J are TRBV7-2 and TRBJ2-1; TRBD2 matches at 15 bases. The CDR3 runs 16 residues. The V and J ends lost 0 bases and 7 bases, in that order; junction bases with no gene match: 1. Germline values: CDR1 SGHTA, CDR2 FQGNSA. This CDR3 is CASSLAGTSGRNEQFF. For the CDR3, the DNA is TGTGCCAGCAGCTTAGCAGGGACTAGCGGGAGGAATGAGCAGTTCTTC.

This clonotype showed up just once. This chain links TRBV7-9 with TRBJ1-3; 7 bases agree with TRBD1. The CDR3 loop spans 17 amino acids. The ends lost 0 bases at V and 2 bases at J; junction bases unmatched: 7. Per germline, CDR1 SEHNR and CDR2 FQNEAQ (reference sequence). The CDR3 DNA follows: TGTGCCAGCAGCTTAGCGCTGTCCGGGACAGCTGGAAACACCATATATTTT. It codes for CASSLALSGTAGNTIYF.